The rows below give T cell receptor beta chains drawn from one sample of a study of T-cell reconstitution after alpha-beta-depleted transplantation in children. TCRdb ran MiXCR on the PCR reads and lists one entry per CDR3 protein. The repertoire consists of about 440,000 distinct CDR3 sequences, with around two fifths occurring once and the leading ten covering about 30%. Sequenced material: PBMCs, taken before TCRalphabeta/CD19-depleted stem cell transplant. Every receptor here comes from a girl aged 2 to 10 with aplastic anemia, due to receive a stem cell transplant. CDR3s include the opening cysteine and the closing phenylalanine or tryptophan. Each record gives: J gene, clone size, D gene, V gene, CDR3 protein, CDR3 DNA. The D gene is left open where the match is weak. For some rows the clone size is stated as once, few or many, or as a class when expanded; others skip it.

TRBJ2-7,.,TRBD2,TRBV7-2,CASSPGSGGRAYEQYF,TGTGCCAGCAGCCCCGGGAGCGGGGGGAGGGCCTACGAGCAGTACTTC
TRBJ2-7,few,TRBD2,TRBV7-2,CASSPSGSWNEQYF,TGTGCCAGCAGCCCTAGCGGGAGTTGGAACGAGCAGTACTTC
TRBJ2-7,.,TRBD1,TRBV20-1,CSARQGSSYEQYF,TGCAGTGCTCGACAGGGCTCCTCCTACGAGCAGTACTTC
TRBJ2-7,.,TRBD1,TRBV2,CASSVTLRDRVSYEQYF,TGTGCCAGCAGTGTTACACTCCGGGACAGGGTCTCCTACGAGCAGTACTTC
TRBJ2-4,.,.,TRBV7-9,CASSLFGDIAKNIQYF,TGTGCCAGCAGCTTATTTGGGGACATAGCCAAAAACATTCAGTACTTC
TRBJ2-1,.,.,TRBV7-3,CASSPKGGRVVNEQFF,TGTGCCAGCAGCCCAAAAGGTGGCAGGGTCGTAAATGAGCAGTTCTTC
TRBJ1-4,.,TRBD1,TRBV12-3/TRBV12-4,CASSLAGQGASEKLFF,TGTGCCAGCAGTTTAGCCGGACAGGGGGCAAGCGAAAAACTGTTTTTT
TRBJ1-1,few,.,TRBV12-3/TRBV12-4,CASSLGRPLNTEAFF,TGTGCCAGCAGTTTGGGACGGCCTTTAAACACTGAAGCTTTCTTT
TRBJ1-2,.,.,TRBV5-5,CASRRPGGFYGYTF,TGTGCCAGCAGACGACCGGGGGGCTTCTATGGCTACACCTTC
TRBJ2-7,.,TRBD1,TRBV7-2,CASSVRQGYIYEQYF,TGTGCCAGCAGCGTAAGACAGGGGTATATCTACGAGCAGTACTTC
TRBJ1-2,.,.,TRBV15,CATRAGSLNYSYTF,TGTGCCACCAGAGCGGGCAGCCTAAACTATAGCTACACCTTC
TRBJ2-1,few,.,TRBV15,CATSRDNERRGSYNEQFF,TGTGCCACCAGCAGAGACAATGAGAGGCGGGGTTCGTACAATGAGCAGTTCTTC
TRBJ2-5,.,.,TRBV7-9,CASSPSTEYQETQYF,TGTGCCAGCAGCCCGTCGACGGAGTACCAAGAGACCCAGTACTTC
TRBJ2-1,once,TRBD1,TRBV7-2,CASSLTGGSDEQFF,TGTGCCAGCAGCTTGACAGGGGGTAGCGATGAGCAGTTCTTC
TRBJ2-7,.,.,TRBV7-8,CASSSGARYKYF,TGTGCCAGCAGCTCCGGGGCCAGGTACAAGTACTTC
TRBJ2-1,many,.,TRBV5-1,CASSLGLEAYNEQFF,TGCGCCAGCAGCTTGGGGCTTGAAGCCTACAATGAGCAGTTCTTC
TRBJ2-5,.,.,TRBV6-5,CASSYSVGETQYF,TGTGCCAGCAGTTACAGCGTGGGGGAGACCCAGTACTTC
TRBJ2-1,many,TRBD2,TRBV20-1,CSAFSGRVADEQFF,TGCAGTGCCTTTAGCGGGAGGGTGGCCGATGAGCAGTTCTTC
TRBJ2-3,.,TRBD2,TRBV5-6,CASSLRLAAVSPDTQYF,TGTGCCAGCAGCTTGAGGCTAGCGGCCGTGTCGCCCGATACGCAGTATTTT
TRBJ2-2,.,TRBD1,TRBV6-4,CASSGIQGAKAGELFF,TGTGCCAGCAGTGGCATACAGGGGGCGAAAGCCGGGGAGCTGTTTTTT
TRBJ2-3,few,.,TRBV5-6,CASSLKLVSDTQYF,TGTGCCAGCAGCTTGAAGCTAGTGTCAGATACGCAGTATTTT
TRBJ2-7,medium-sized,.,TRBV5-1,CASSLAATGLYEQYF,TGCGCCAGCAGCTTGGCCGCGACAGGTCTTTACGAGCAGTACTTC
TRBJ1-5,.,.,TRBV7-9,CASSSTRGIHQPQHF,TGTGCCAGCAGCTCTACCCGGGGCATCCATCAGCCCCAGCATTTT
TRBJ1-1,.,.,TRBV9,CASSVGIMNTEAFF,TGTGCCAGCAGCGTAGGGATTATGAACACTGAAGCTTTCTTT
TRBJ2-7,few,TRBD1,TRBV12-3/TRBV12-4,CASSLSGQGIHEQYF,TGTGCCAGCAGTTTATCCGGACAGGGGATCCACGAGCAGTACTTC
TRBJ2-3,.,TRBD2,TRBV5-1,CASSFLAGAEDTQYF,TGCGCCAGCAGCTTTCTAGCGGGAGCTGAAGATACGCAGTATTTT
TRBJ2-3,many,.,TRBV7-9,CASSLGAGDTQYF,TGTGCCAGCAGCTTAGGGGCAGGGGATACGCAGTATTTT
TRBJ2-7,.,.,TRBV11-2,CASSSWTGGGIYEQYF,TGTGCCAGCAGCTCGTGGACAGGTGGAGGGATTTACGAGCAGTACTTC
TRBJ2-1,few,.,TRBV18,CASSPSQEQFF,TGTGCCAGCTCACCAAGCCAGGAGCAGTTCTTC
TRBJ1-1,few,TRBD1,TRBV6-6,CASWGTVWTEAFF,TGTGCCAGCTGGGGGACAGTCTGGACTGAAGCTTTCTTT
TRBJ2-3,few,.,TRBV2,CAGLLDRTDTQYF,TGTGCCGGTCTATTGGACCGCACAGATACGCAGTATTTT
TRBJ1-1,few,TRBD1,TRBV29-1,CSVKVTGTEAFF,TGCAGCGTTAAAGTGACAGGGACTGAAGCTTTCTTT
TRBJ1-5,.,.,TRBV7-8,CASNIFPRSSNQPQHF,TGTGCCAGCAACATTTTCCCGAGGAGTAGCAATCAGCCCCAGCATTTT
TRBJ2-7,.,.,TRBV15,CATSRDRGRGKPYEQYF,TGTGCCACCAGCAGAGATAGGGGCAGGGGCAAACCCTACGAGCAGTACTTC
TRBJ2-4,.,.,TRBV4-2,CASSQDMARTPIWYF,TGTGCCAGCAGCCAAGATATGGCCCGCACCCCGATATGGTACTTC
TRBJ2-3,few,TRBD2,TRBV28,CASSLSHFGGGESTDTQYF,TGTGCCAGCAGTTTAAGTCACTTTGGCGGGGGGGAGAGCACAGATACGCAGTATTTT
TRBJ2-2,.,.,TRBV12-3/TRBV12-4,CASSFKLTGELFF,TGTGCCAGCAGTTTTAAGTTGACCGGGGAGCTGTTTTTT
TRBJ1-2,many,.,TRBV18,CASSGTGPYGYTF,TGTGCCAGCTCAGGCACAGGACCCTATGGCTACACCTTC
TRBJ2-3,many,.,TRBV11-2,CASSLVGANTQYF,TGTGCCAGCAGCTTAGTCGGGGCAAATACGCAGTATTTT
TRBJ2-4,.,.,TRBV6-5,CASSYSYRGSYLGNIQYF,TGTGCCAGCAGTTACTCCTATCGGGGCAGCTACCTGGGAAACATTCAGTACTTC
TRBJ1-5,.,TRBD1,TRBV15,CATSSDRARPQHF,TGTGCCACCAGCAGCGACAGGGCACGGCCCCAGCATTTT
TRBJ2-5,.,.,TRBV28,CASSFGQPTWAETQYF,TGTGCCAGCAGTTTTGGACAGCCAACCTGGGCGGAGACCCAGTACTTC
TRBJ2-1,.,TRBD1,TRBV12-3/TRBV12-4,CASSVRRQGSNEQFF,TGTGCCAGCAGTGTTAGACGACAGGGGAGCAATGAGCAGTTCTTC